The 29 T cell receptor beta chains presented below share a single source sample, sequenced in a study of beta chain features in type 1 diabetes. TCRB transcripts that were expressed got sequenced, as all of the isolated RNA had been reverse transcribed. TCRdb keeps only in-frame clones here, not all; method: immunoSEQ multiplex PCR. This sample has about half a million clones, with 11% found just once. Sequencing was carried out using naive CD4+ T cells from blood. These receptors were collected from a woman aged 18-30 years in good health.

A few counts support this clone. The chain couples TRBV7-8 to TRBJ2-1, with TRBD2 matching 13 bases. Trimming at V came to 5 bases and at J to 5 bases, leaving 3 bases not matched to a gene. The germline V gene has CDR1 SGHVS and CDR2 FQNEAQ. The CDR3 is made up of 15 amino acids. The CDR3 DNA reads TGTGCCAGCAGCAGGGGACTAGCGGGAAACAATGAGCAGTTCTTC. This codes for CASSRGLAGNNEQFF.

This clone was counted a few times. The chain has TRBV7-2 and TRBJ2-3, with D unresolved. Per germline, CDR1 SGHTA and CDR2 FQGNSA. This CDR3 region has 15 residues. The V gene lost 0 bases and the J gene lost 3 bases, with 10 bases spanning the gap. The CDR3 spells CASSLAGPRTDTQYF. The CDR3 nucleotides read TGTGCCAGCAGCTTAGCAGGACCGAGGACAGATACGCAGTATTTT.

The gene calls are TRBV30 and TRBJ1-1, with unresolved D. This CDR3 comprises 13 residues. The V and J ends lost 2 bases and 2 bases respectively, with 9 bases between them. CDR1 and CDR2 from the germline V gene are GTSNPN and SVGIG (reference sequence). The CDR3 here is CAWSLRTNTEAFF. The DNA for the CDR3 is TGTGCCTGGAGTCTGCGAACCAACACTGAAGCTTTCTTT.

This clone was observed a handful of times. The chain employs TRBV7-2 and TRBJ2-2; D is perhaps TRBD2 (6 bases). Trimming pared 1 base from V and 0 bases from J, leaving 6 bases between. The CDR3 is 15 amino acids. Germline assignment: CDR1 SGHTA and CDR2 FQGNSA. The DNA of the CDR3 is TGTGCCAGCAGCTTAGGGGAGGCGAACACCGGGGAGCTGTTTTTT. It translates to CASSLGEANTGELFF. Supplemented by reference TRBV7-2 and TRBJ2-2, the full variable domain reads GAGVSQSPSNKVTEKGKDVELRCDPISGHTALYWYRQSLGQGLEFLIYFQGNSAPDKSGLPSDRFSAERTGGSVSTLTIQRTQQEDSAVYLCASSLGEANTGELFFGEGSRLTVL.

In DNA, the CDR3 is TGTGCCAGCAGGAGGACAGGGGTCAACGAGCAGTACTTC. This sequence encodes CASRRTGVNEQYF. The chain joins TRBV6-5 to TRBJ2-7, with TRBD1 matching 9 bases. The V and J ends lost 6 bases and 5 bases, in that order; junction bases with no gene match: 5. Germline CDR1 is MNHEY and CDR2 is SVGAGI. The CDR3 has 13 amino acids.

The chain is built from TRBV7-2 and TRBJ1-2; D may be TRBD1 (6 bases). CDR1 and CDR2 (germline): SGHTA, FQGNSA. Trimming removed 1 base from V and 7 bases from J, with 13 bases in between. This CDR3 comprises 14 residues. The CDR3 DNA reads as TGTGCCAGCAGCTTAGTGTCCAGGGGAGGTGGCTACACCTTC. Its translation: CASSLVSRGGGYTF.

The chain has TRBV7-9 and TRBJ1-1; D call uncertain. Trimming cost V 2 bases and J 0 bases, with 4 bases left between them. This CDR3 comprises 13 residues. Germline values: CDR1 SEHNR, CDR2 FQNEAQ (reference sequence). The CDR3 nucleotides read TGTGCCAGCAGCTTAACTTTGAACACTGAAGCTTTCTTT. It yields the protein CASSLTLNTEAFF.

The table lists this clone with a few counts. The J gene is TRBJ2-3, the V gene TRBV29-1; D gene ambiguous. Germline V gene lookup returns CDR1 SQVTM and CDR2 ANQGSEA. The V and J ends lost 2 bases and 1 base respectively, with 10 bases between them. This CDR3 region has 14 residues. This CDR3 reads CSVEPYRGTDTQYF. The CDR3 DNA follows: TGCAGCGTTGAACCATACCGTGGCACAGATACGCAGTATTTT.

This clone was counted only a few times. The V and J genes are TRBV19 and TRBJ2-5; maybe TRBD1 (5 bases). Trimming stripped 3 bases from V and 3 bases from J, with 8 bases between. The CDR3 is 13 residues long. From germline, CDR1 is LNHDA and CDR2 SQIVND (reference sequence). DNA for the CDR3: TGTGCCAGTAGTATCAACAGGAAAGAGACCCAGTACTTC. Its protein product is CASSINRKETQYF. The variable domain in full, with the rest retrieved from reference TRBV19 and TRBJ2-5, is DGGITQSPKYLFRKEGQNVTLSCEQNLNHDAMYWYRQDPGQGLRLIYYSQIVNDFQKGDIAEGYSVSREKKESFPLTVTSAQKNPTAFYLCASSINRKETQYFGPGTRLLVL.

This chain uses TRBV4-1 with TRBJ2-7; possibly TRBD2 for D (6 bases). CDR1 is MGHRA and CDR2 is YSYEKL in the germline V gene. The V and J ends lost 4 bases and 0 bases respectively, with 13 bases between them. There are 15 residues in the CDR3. DNA of the CDR3: TGCGCCAGCAGCCTAGGACTATTCAACTCCTACGAGCAGTACTTC. It specifies CASSLGLFNSYEQYF.

The chain carries TRBV5-4 and TRBJ1-2; tentative D call: TRBD1 (6 bases). V gave up 2 bases and J gave up 0 bases, with 11 bases separating them. Germline assignment: CDR1 SGHNT and CDR2 YYREEE (reference sequence). The CDR3 consists of 15 residues. DNA for the CDR3: TGTGCCAGCAGCTTACCAGGGGTGTCTAACTATGGCTACACCTTC. Translated, it gives CASSLPGVSNYGYTF.

The chain carries TRBV29-1 and TRBJ2-7; TRBD1 or TRBD2 may be the D gene (5 bases each). Between the trimmed V and J ends, which lost 5 bases and 3 bases, there was a span of 14 bases. Germline CDR1 reads SQVTM; CDR2 reads ANQGSEA. The CDR3 is made up of 13 amino acids. The CDR3 nucleotides are TGCAGCGTTAGACACGGGACCCACTACGAGCAGTACTTC. It specifies CSVRHGTHYEQYF.

This clone was seen at least ten times. The gene calls are TRBV13 and TRBJ2-7; 8 bases line up with TRBD1. Germline V gene lookup returns CDR1 PRHDT and CDR2 FYEKMQ (reference sequence). J gave up 1 base and V 4 bases, and 0 bases lay outside the gene matches. CDR3 size: 13 residues. The CDR3 DNA is TGTGCCAGCAGCTGGACAGGGTCCTACGAGCAGTACTTC. Its protein product is CASSWTGSYEQYF.

The V gene is TRBV7-2, the J gene TRBJ2-6; D is perhaps TRBD2 (5 bases). The CDR3 is 15 residues long. V lost 2 bases, J lost 11 bases, and 16 bases lay in between. Per the germline V gene, CDR1 is SGHTA and CDR2 is FQGNSA. The CDR3 region is CASSLLTPGVDVLTF. In nucleotides, the CDR3 is TGTGCCAGCAGCTTATTGACTCCCGGGGTCGACGTCCTGACTTTC. The full variable domain, rest sourced from reference TRBV7-2 and TRBJ2-6, is GAGVSQSPSNKVTEKGKDVELRCDPISGHTALYWYRQSLGQGLEFLIYFQGNSAPDKSGLPSDRFSAERTGGSVSTLTIQRTQQEDSAVYLCASSLLTPGVDVLTFGAGSRLTVL.

The genes are TRBV14 and TRBJ2-1, with 11 bases lining up with TRBD2. V shed 3 bases and J 9 bases; nucleotides not matched to a gene: 10. The germline CDR1 and CDR2 sequences are SGHDN and FVKESK. The CDR3 extends over 16 amino acids. CDR3 coding DNA: TGTGCCAGCAGCCAGGCCCGACTAGCGGGATGGCGTGAGCAGTTCTTC. Amino acid sequence: CASSQARLAGWREQFF.

In this sample, this clone turned up a few times. The J gene is TRBJ2-7, the V gene TRBV7-9; 7 bases fit TRBD2. The CDR3 has 16 amino acids. After removal of 2 bases from V and 0 bases from J, the junction contained 7 bases not matched to a gene. Germline V gene lookup returns CDR1 SEHNR and CDR2 FQNEAQ (reference sequence). CDR3 bases: TGTGCCAGCAGCTTAATACACGGGAGGTTCTCCTACGAGCAGTACTTC. Protein sequence: CASSLIHGRFSYEQYF.

The chain recombines TRBV15 with TRBJ2-7; tentatively, D is TRBD1 (6 bases). This CDR3 is built from 13 residues. Trimming pared 0 bases from V and 7 bases from J, leaving 10 bases between. The V gene's germline CDR1 is LNHNV and CDR2 YYDKDF (reference sequence). CDR3 region: CATSRDGGGEQYF. The CDR3 nucleotides read TGTGCCACCAGCAGAGATGGGGGCGGGGAGCAGTACTTC.

J is TRBJ1-1 and V is TRBV5-1; D gene unclear. V lost 0 bases and J 1 base, leaving 7 bases between the germline ends. The CDR3 covers 14 residues. Germline CDR1 is SGHRS and CDR2 is YFSETQ. The CDR3 sequence: CASSLGFGNTEAFF. As DNA, the CDR3 is TGCGCCAGCAGCTTGGGCTTCGGGAACACTGAAGCTTTCTTT. Complete variable domain (other parts from reference TRBV5-1 and TRBJ1-1): KAGVTQTPRYLIKTRGQQVTLSCSPISGHRSVSWYQQTPGQGLQFLFEYFSETQRNKGNFPGRFSGRQFSNSRSEMNVSTLELGDSALYLCASSLGFGNTEAFFGQGTRLTVV.

This clone has more than one count but fewer than ten. The identical CDR3 is also encoded by other nucleotide sequences in the sample. The chain links TRBV18 to TRBJ1-1; D is perhaps TRBD1 (6 bases). There are 14 residues in the CDR3. Germline V lookup: CDR1 KGHSH, CDR2 LQKENI. V was pared by 4 bases and J by 2 bases, with 11 bases between. The CDR3 nucleotides read TGTGCCAGCTCACGAGACAGGAAAAACACTGAAGCTTTCTTT. This sequence encodes CASSRDRKNTEAFF.

This clone was detected a few times. The chain has TRBV5-1 and TRBJ2-7, with D tentatively TRBD1 (5 bases). The germline CDR1 and CDR2 sequences are SGHRS and YFSETQ. Trimming took off 2 bases at V and 3 bases at J, with 12 bases between the two ends. The CDR3 runs to 14 residues. The CDR3 DNA sequence: TGCGCCAGCAGCTTAAACAGGAACCTCTACGAGCAGTACTTC. Translating it yields CASSLNRNLYEQYF. Looking up the rest from reference TRBV5-1 and TRBJ2-7 gives the full variable domain: KAGVTQTPRYLIKTRGQQVTLSCSPISGHRSVSWYQQTPGQGLQFLFEYFSETQRNKGNFPGRFSGRQFSNSRSEMNVSTLELGDSALYLCASSLNRNLYEQYFGPGTRLTVT.

This clone was observed a handful of times. The chain uses TRBV29-1 and TRBJ1-1; 8 bases agree with TRBD1. Losses at the gene ends were 6 bases for V and 2 bases for J; bases not matched to a gene: 5. The V gene's germline CDR1 is SQVTM and CDR2 ANQGSEA. The CDR3 loop spans 13 amino acids. Here the CDR3 reads CSVGQGRNTEAFF. In DNA, the CDR3 is TGCAGCGTCGGACAGGGAAGAAACACTGAAGCTTTCTTT. Based on the CDR3 plus reference TRBV29-1 and TRBJ1-1, the full variable domain is SAVISQKPSRDICQRGTSLTIQCQVDSQVTMMFWYRQQPGQSLTLIATANQGSEATYESGFVIDKFPISRPNLTFSTLTVSNMSPEDSSIYLCSVGQGRNTEAFFGQGTRLTVV.

V is TRBV4-3 and J is TRBJ2-1; D not resolved. Germline assignment: CDR1 LGHNA and CDR2 YSLEER. The V end lost 1 base, the J end lost 7 bases, and 17 bases lay between the germline ends. CDR3 length: 16 residues. CDR3 in amino acids: CASSQAGHPSRNEQFF. The DNA for the CDR3 is TGCGCCAGCAGCCAAGCAGGCCACCCGAGTCGGAATGAGCAGTTCTTC.

Comment on this clone: This may be a read error, as it is one base from a much larger clone. The sample carries other DNA sequences with the same CDR3. The rearrangement joins TRBV28 to TRBJ2-4; no firm D call. V was shortened by 5 bases and J by 2 bases, with 1 base between the two germline ends. The CDR3 contains 11 residues. Germline V CDR1 and CDR2: MDHEN, SYDVKM. The CDR3 bases are TGTGCCAGCAGTCCCAAAAACATTCAGTACTTC. This encodes CASSPKNIQYF.

This clone was seen a handful of times. The V and J genes are TRBV7-2 and TRBJ2-7; D gene ambiguous. In germline, CDR1 is SGHTA, CDR2 FQGNSA. Trimming shortened V by 5 bases and J by 5 bases, and 7 bases separated the two germline ends. The CDR3 runs 11 residues. The CDR3 DNA sequence: TGTGCCAGCAGCGCCCCGGACGAGCAGTACTTC. Encoded protein: CASSAPDEQYF.

The chain couples TRBV2 to TRBJ2-5; 7 bases match TRBD2. Germline CDR1 SNHLY, CDR2 FYNNEI. V lost 7 bases, J lost 5 bases, and 10 bases stayed unmatched. The CDR3 is made up of 14 amino acids. The CDR3, as DNA: TGTGCCAGCATGGGGGGGAGCCCGCCGGAGACCCAGTACTTC. Protein product: CASMGGSPPETQYF.

The rearrangement uses TRBV6-1 and TRBJ1-1; a weak D match, TRBD1 (5 bases). With 5 bases removed from V and 0 bases from J, the gap between germline ends came to 10 bases. The germline V gene encodes CDR1 MNHNS and CDR2 SASEGT. The CDR3 totals 14 residues. The CDR3 spells CASSPVGLNTEAFF. In DNA form, the CDR3 reads TGTGCCAGCAGTCCGGTGGGGCTGAACACTGAAGCTTTCTTT.

This clone has more than one count but fewer than ten. The chain combines TRBV7-2 with TRBJ2-3; TRBD2 matches at 8 bases. Germline-derived CDR1 and CDR2 are SGHTA and FQGNSA. There are 14 residues in the CDR3. With 7 bases clipped from V and 10 bases from J, the junction kept 13 bases outside the gene matches. The CDR3 loop reads CASTSGRTGRAQYF. The CDR3 DNA follows: TGTGCCAGCACCTCTGGACGAACCGGGAGGGCGCAGTATTTT.

This clone has a handful of counts. This chain links TRBV7-3 with TRBJ2-5; D gene ambiguous. V gave up 4 bases and J gave up 5 bases, with 8 bases separating them. CDR3 length: 12 residues. In germline, CDR1 is SGHTA, CDR2 FQGTGA. The CDR3 region is CASSSYGETQYF. The CDR3 DNA reads as TGTGCCAGCAGCTCTTATGGGGAGACCCAGTACTTC.

The chain couples TRBV7-2 to TRBJ2-5, with unresolved D. Germline values: CDR1 SGHTA, CDR2 FQGNSA. The CDR3 is 13 amino acids. Trimming removed 3 bases from V and 5 bases from J, with 10 bases in between. The CDR3 protein is CASSFGDQETQYF. The CDR3 coding sequence is TGTGCCAGCAGCTTCGGAGATCAGGAGACCCAGTACTTC.